This T cell receptor beta chain was recorded in a study of CD8 T cells in ankylosing spondylitis. The authors made TCR beta libraries by quantitative 5'-RACE with molecular barcodes. TCRdb reprocessed the 5' RACE reads with MiXCR, giving one entry per CDR3 protein. This table holds around 430,000 distinct CDR3 sequences, approximately 17% found once. The CDR3 length is 15 residues. V was trimmed by 3 bases and J by 2 bases, leaving 11 bases between them. This clonotype came up a few times. The antigen remains unidentified. General study results and limits: Matched ankylosing spondylitis synovial fluid reportedly contained a significantly enriched population of disease-linked clones. With a CD8+ phenotype, disease-linked clones were relatively rare in peripheral blood. Characteristic of ankylosing spondylitis blood, it appeared, was a TCR beta motif comprising roughly 8 highly homologous variants.

The origin of this receptor is a male donor with ankylosing spondylitis. The V call is TRBV12-3 or TRBV12-4, the J call TRBJ1-3; D remains unclear. Specimen: blood, either unsorted or a sorted T cell fraction (not recorded which). The CDR3 spells CASSFGVLPGNTIYF. The CDR3 DNA reads TGTGCCAGCAGTTTTGGAGTACTCCCTGGAAACACCATATATTTT.